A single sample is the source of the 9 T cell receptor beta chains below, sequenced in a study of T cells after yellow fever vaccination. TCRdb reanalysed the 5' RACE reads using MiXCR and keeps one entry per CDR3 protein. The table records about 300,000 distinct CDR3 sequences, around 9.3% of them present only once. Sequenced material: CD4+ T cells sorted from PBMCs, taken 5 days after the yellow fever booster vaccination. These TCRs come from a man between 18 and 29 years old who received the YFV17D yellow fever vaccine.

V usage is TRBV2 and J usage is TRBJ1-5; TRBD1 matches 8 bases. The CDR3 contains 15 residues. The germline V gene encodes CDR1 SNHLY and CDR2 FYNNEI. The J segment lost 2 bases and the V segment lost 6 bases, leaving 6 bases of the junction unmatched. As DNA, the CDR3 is TGTGCCAGCAGCCGGACAGGGACCGGCAATCAGCCCCAGCATTTT. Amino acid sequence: CASSRTGTGNQPQHF.

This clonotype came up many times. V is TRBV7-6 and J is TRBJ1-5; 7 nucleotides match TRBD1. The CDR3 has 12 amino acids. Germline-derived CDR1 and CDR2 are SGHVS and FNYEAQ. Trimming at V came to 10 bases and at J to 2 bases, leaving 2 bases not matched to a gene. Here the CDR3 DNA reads TGTGCCACAGGGGGTGGCAATCAGCCCCAGCATTTT. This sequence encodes CATGGGNQPQHF.

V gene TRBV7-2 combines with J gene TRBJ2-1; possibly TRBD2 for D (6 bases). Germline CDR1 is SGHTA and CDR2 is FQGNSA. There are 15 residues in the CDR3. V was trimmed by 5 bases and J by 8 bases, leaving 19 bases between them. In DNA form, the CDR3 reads TGTGCCAGCAGCGCGAGGAAGGGAGGCGTGTATGAGCAGTTCTTC. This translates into CASSARKGGVYEQFF.

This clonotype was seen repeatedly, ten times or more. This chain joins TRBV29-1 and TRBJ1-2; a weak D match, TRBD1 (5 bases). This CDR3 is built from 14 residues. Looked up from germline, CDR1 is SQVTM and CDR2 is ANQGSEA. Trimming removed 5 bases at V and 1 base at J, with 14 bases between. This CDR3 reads CSVSIGGNNYGYTF. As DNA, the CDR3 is TGCAGCGTTAGTATCGGGGGAAATAACTATGGCTACACCTTC.

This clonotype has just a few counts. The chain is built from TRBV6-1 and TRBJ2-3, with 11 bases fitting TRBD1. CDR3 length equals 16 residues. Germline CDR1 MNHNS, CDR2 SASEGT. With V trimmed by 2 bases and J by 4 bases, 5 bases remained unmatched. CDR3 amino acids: CASSERTGGVADTQYF. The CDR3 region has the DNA TGTGCCAGCAGTGAAAGGACAGGGGGCGTGGCAGATACGCAGTATTTT.

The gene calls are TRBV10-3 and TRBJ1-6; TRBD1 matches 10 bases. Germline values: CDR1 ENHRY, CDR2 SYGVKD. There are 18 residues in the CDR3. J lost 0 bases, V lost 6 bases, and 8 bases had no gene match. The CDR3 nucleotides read TGTGCCATCAGGGCCGGGACAGGGGTTTTCTCCTATAATTCACCCCTCCACTTT. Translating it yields CAIRAGTGVFSYNSPLHF.

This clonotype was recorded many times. The CDR3 sequence is CASSDPQETQYF. The CDR3 bases are TGTGCCAGCAGCGACCCCCAAGAGACCCAGTACTTC. V is TRBV12-3 or TRBV12-4 and J is TRBJ2-5; D is unclear. The CDR3 contains 12 residues. Between the trimmed V and J ends, which lost 6 bases and 1 base, there was a span of 6 bases.

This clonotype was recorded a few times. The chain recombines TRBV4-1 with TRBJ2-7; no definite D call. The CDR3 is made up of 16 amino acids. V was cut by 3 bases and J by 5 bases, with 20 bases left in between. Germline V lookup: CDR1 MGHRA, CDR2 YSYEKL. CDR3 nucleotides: TGCGCCAGCAGCCATCCACCCATAGACACATACCACGAGCAGTACTTC. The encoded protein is CASSHPPIDTYHEQYF.

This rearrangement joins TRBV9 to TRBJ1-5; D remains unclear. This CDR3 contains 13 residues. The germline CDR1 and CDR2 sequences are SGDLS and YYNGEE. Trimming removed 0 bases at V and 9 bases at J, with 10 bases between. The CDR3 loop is CASSVGVGLPQHF. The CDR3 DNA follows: TGTGCCAGCAGCGTAGGGGTCGGGCTGCCCCAGCATTTT.